This TCR beta chain was captured by sequencing in a study of blood T cell repertoires in COVID-19. Study details: PBMCs, B-cell-depleted T cells, or T cells provided the cDNA or gDNA that made up the material.

Germline lookup yields CDR1 LGHDT and CDR2 YNNKEL (reference sequence). J lost 4 bases, V lost 4 bases, and 4 bases had no gene match. CDR3 length: 13 amino acids. Produced via immunoSEQ multiplex PCR; TCRdb's table is partial and in-frame only. The top ten hold approximately 9.6% of the sample, which has hundreds of thousands of clones, approximately 83% seen once. This sequence originates from a woman of 80 years or more with acute or convalescent COVID-19. The rearrangement joins TRBV3-1 (or the pseudogene TRBV3-2) to TRBJ2-7, with 7 bases that match TRBD1. The specimen sequenced was peripheral blood. CDR3 DNA sequence: TGTGCCAGCAGCCGGGGACAGACATACGAGCAGTACTTC. It translates to CASSRGQTYEQYF.